One sample yielded the 22 T cell receptor beta chains listed below, sequenced in a study of T and B cells in COVID-19 patients (dated by TCRdb to 2020 to 2021). TRB repertoires were amplified using roughly 250-500 ng of genomic DNA isolated from blood. Sequenced using an Illumina MiSeq. Multiplex PCR with BIOMED2 TRB-A/B primer pools was used to amplify the TRB rearrangements. Using fastp trimming at Q25 and MiXCR clonotype assembly, TCRdb reanalyzed the public sequencing data and kept in-frame beta chains. Identical CDR3 proteins give one entry, which carries the most common genes and DNA. In this sample the table shows more than 4,500 distinct CDR3 sequences, less than 35% of which occur a single time. Clones ranked in the top ten supply around 5.4% of the sample. Sequencing was performed on blood. These receptor sequences come from a human donor with active COVID-19.

A few counts support this clonotype. V is TRBV12-3 or TRBV12-4 and J is TRBJ2-7, with TRBD2 identical over 7 bases. The J segment lost 2 bases and the V segment lost 1 base, leaving 8 bases of the junction unmatched. The CDR3 loop spans 16 amino acids. The CDR3 loop reads CASSLVSSGYAYEQYF. In nucleotides, the CDR3 is TGTGCCAGCAGTTTAGTTAGTAGCGGGTACGCCTACGAGCAGTACTTC.

This clonotype was counted between two and nine times. V and J are TRBV14 and TRBJ2-7; 8 nucleotides align to TRBD1. The CDR3 sequence is 14 residues long. Trimming at V came to 6 bases and at J to 4 bases, leaving 8 bases not matched to a gene. Germline V CDR1 and CDR2: SGHDN, FVKESK. The CDR3 spells CASSSAGGFYEQYF. CDR3 in DNA: TGTGCCAGCAGTTCGGCAGGGGGCTTTTACGAGCAGTACTTC.

This clonotype is classed as medium-sized (0.01 to 0.1%). The V and J genes are TRBV10-3 and TRBJ2-3, with 10 bases that match TRBD2. The V gene's germline CDR1 is ENHRY and CDR2 SYGVKD. The CDR3 spans 13 residues. Trimming took 9 bases from V and 5 from J; bases not matched to a gene: 5. CDR3 coding DNA: TGTGCCATAACGGGACTAGCGCAAGATACGCAGTATTTT. This encodes CAITGLAQDTQYF.

This clonotype was recorded a few times. The chain joins TRBV6-5 to TRBJ1-2; no definite D call. The CDR3 runs to 14 residues. Trimming took off 6 bases at V and 4 bases at J, with 15 bases between the two ends. Germline CDR1 and CDR2: MNHEY and SVGAGI. The DNA of the CDR3 is TGTGCCAGCAGAATCTCCGAGGGCTCCTATGGCTACACCTTC. Its protein product is CASRISEGSYGYTF.

Relative to its sample, this clonotype is medium-sized. The gene calls are TRBV19 and TRBJ1-5; D uncertain. V lost 3 bases, J lost 5 bases, and 5 bases lay in between. The CDR3 is 12 residues long. Germline lookup yields CDR1 LNHDA and CDR2 SQIVND (reference sequence). CDR3 coding DNA: TGTGCCAGTAGTATTCCGTATCAGCCCCAGCATTTT. Amino acid sequence: CASSIPYQPQHF.

This chain joins TRBV24-1 and TRBJ2-2; 10 bases match TRBD1. With V trimmed by 4 bases and J by 7 bases, 5 bases remained unmatched. CDR1 and CDR2 (germline): KGHDR, SFDVKD. The CDR3 is 15 residues long. CDR3 residues: CATSDIDRGLGELFF. The DNA of the CDR3 is TGTGCCACCAGTGACATCGACAGGGGGCTCGGGGAGCTGTTTTTT.

This clonotype is categorized as medium-sized. This chain connects TRBV12-3 or TRBV12-4 to TRBJ2-5; D perhaps matches TRBD1 (6 bases). Trimming took off 5 bases at V and 2 bases at J, with 12 bases between the two ends. The CDR3 spans 14 residues. The CDR3 region has the DNA TGTGCCAGCAGTAACGGGCAGGGGCAAGAGACCCAGTACTTC. Protein: CASSNGQGQETQYF.

This clonotype has only a few counts. V and J are TRBV14 and TRBJ2-5; D is unresolved. Per germline, CDR1 SGHDN and CDR2 FVKESK. V lost 4 bases and J 0 bases, leaving 3 bases between the germline ends. This CDR3 spans 12 amino acids. The CDR3 region is CASSLHQETQYF. Written as DNA, the CDR3 is TGTGCCAGCAGCCTCCACCAAGAGACCCAGTACTTC. Filled out from reference TRBV14 and TRBJ2-5, the complete variable domain reads EAGVTQFPSHSVIEKGQTVTLRCDPISGHDNLYWYRRVMGKEIKFLLHFVKESKQDESGMPNNRFLAERTGGTYSTLKVQPAELEDSGVYFCASSLHQETQYFGPGTRLLVL.

This clonotype has only one observation. This chain links TRBV7-2 with TRBJ2-5, with TRBD1 as a possible D gene (6 bases). V shed 3 bases and J shed 2 bases, with 10 bases lying between them. Germline V gene lookup returns CDR1 SGHTA and CDR2 FQGNSA. This CDR3 is built from 14 residues. The CDR3 nucleotides read TGTGCCAGCAGCTTGGGACAACCACAAGAGACCCAGTACTTC. Translating gives CASSLGQPQETQYF.

The chain couples TRBV5-1 to TRBJ2-2, with TRBD1 matching 11 bases. V was clipped by 2 bases and J by 7 bases; unmatched bases: 10. The CDR3 loop spans 17 amino acids. CDR1 is SGHRS, CDR2 YFSETQ, per germline. CDR3 in DNA: TGCGCCAGCAGCTTCGGACAGGGGGCGTCGGGATTCGGGGAGCTGTTTTTT. Translated, it gives CASSFGQGASGFGELFF.

The chain is built from TRBV6-1 and TRBJ1-1; TRBD1 matches at 7 bases. Per the germline V gene, CDR1 is MNHNS and CDR2 is SASEGT. J gave up 0 bases and V 6 bases, and 4 bases lay outside the gene matches. The CDR3 extends over 14 amino acids. CDR3 bases: TGTGCCAGCAGACAGGGGAACATGAACACTGAAGCTTTCTTT. This translates into CASRQGNMNTEAFF.

This clonotype rates as medium-sized. V usage is TRBV30 and J usage is TRBJ1-4; no firm D call. The CDR3 has 14 amino acids. Trimming took off 2 bases at V and 3 bases at J, with 10 bases between the two ends. The germline V gene encodes CDR1 GTSNPN and CDR2 SVGIG (reference sequence). CDR3 residues: CAWSFTRANEKLFF. CDR3 nucleotides: TGTGCCTGGAGTTTCACAAGAGCTAATGAAAAACTGTTTTTT. The full variable domain, with the rest looked up from reference TRBV30 and TRBJ1-4, is SQTIHQWPATLVQPVGSPLSLECTVEGTSNPNLYWYRQAAGRGLQLLFYSVGIGQISSEVPQNLSASRPQDRQFILSSKKLLLSDSGFYLCAWSFTRANEKLFFGSGTQLSVL.

This clonotype is judged medium-sized. This chain connects TRBV27 to TRBJ2-6; either TRBD1 or TRBD2 may fit D (7 bases each). Trimming removed 3 bases at V and 0 bases at J, with 21 bases between. Germline V gene lookup returns CDR1 MNHEY and CDR2 SMNVEV (reference sequence). The CDR3 has 20 amino acids. The CDR3 loop reads CASSFRGGYRGDSGANVLTF. The CDR3 nucleotides are TGTGCCAGCAGTTTCAGGGGGGGGTACAGGGGCGACTCTGGGGCCAACGTCCTGACTTTC.

Sample share makes this clonotype medium-sized. This chain links TRBV27 with TRBJ2-7; D not certain. CDR3 size: 11 residues. Germline V gene lookup returns CDR1 MNHEY and CDR2 SMNVEV (reference sequence). V dropped 8 bases and J dropped 0 bases, with 5 bases sitting between them. The CDR3 DNA is TGTGCCAGCTCCTCCTCCTACGAGCAGTACTTC. Its protein is CASSSSYEQYF.

The rearrangement joins TRBV12-3 or TRBV12-4 to TRBJ2-5; 13 bases are shared with TRBD2. CDR3 length: 16 amino acids. V gave up 7 bases and J gave up 5 bases; unmatched junction bases: 10. CDR3 sequence (DNA): TGTGCCAGCACCCTTTCATGGGGACTAGCGGGGGAGACCCAGTACTTC. Translating it yields CASTLSWGLAGETQYF.

By proportion, this clonotype is medium-sized. J is TRBJ1-3 and V is TRBV15; D is perhaps TRBD1 (5 bases). The CDR3 contains 18 residues. Germline loops: CDR1 LNHNV, CDR2 YYDKDF (reference sequence). The V gene lost 1 base and the J gene lost 4 bases, with 20 bases spanning the gap. The CDR3 is CATSRGGAGGTSGNTIYF. DNA for the CDR3: TGTGCCACCAGCAGAGGTGGGGCGGGGGGGACCTCCGGAAACACCATATATTTT.

In its sample, this clonotype was seen a few times. The genes are TRBV20-1 and TRBJ1-3; 9 nucleotides match TRBD1. The V segment lost 6 bases and the J segment 3 bases; nucleotides outside the gene matches: 3. Per the germline V gene, CDR1 is DFQATT and CDR2 is SNEGSKA (reference sequence). The CDR3 covers 13 residues. CDR3 DNA sequence: TGCAGTGCGGGGGACAGGGTTGGAAACACCATATATTTT. This sequence encodes CSAGDRVGNTIYF.

By share, this clonotype counts as medium-sized. The genes are TRBV5-6 and TRBJ1-5; TRBD1 might be the D (5 bases). Germline V gives CDR1 SGHDT, CDR2 YYEEEE. The CDR3 is 14 residues long. Trimming removed 5 bases from V and 7 bases from J, with 16 bases in between. The DNA for the CDR3 is TGTGCCAGCAGTCGGGACCGTGCGGGCCAGCCCCAGCATTTT. Protein sequence: CASSRDRAGQPQHF. Complete variable domain (other parts from reference TRBV5-6 and TRBJ1-5): DAGVTQSPTHLIKTRGQQVTLRCSPKSGHDTVSWYQQALGQGPQFIFQYYEEEERQRGNFPDRFSGHQFPNYSSELNVNALLLGDSALYLCASSRDRAGQPQHFGDGTRLSIL.

Within the sample, this clonotype is medium-sized. This rearrangement joins TRBV12-3 or TRBV12-4 to TRBJ1-6; D is unclear. This CDR3 contains 14 residues. Trimming stripped 5 bases from V and 8 bases from J, with 13 bases between. The CDR3 DNA reads as TGTGCCAGCAGTCTCCAGAGCAGCGATTCACCCCTCCACTTT. Protein product: CASSLQSSDSPLHF.

In this sample, this clonotype turned up a few times. The chain recombines TRBV6-2 or TRBV6-3 with TRBJ1-1; D is perhaps TRBD1 (6 bases). Trimming left V 6 bases short and J 11 bases short, with 19 bases between. The germline gives CDR1 MNHEY, CDR2 SVGEGT. CDR3 size: 13 residues. The CDR3, as DNA: TGTGCCAGCAGCGGGACACCGACTTTTCTTGCTTTCTTT. Translation: CASSGTPTFLAFF.

This clonotype is medium-sized by share. This chain joins TRBV11-1 and TRBJ2-7, with TRBD2 matching over 11 bases. The CDR3 covers 16 residues. Trimming removed 5 bases from V and 0 bases from J; junction bases left unmatched: 6. Per the germline V gene, CDR1 is SGHAT and CDR2 is FQDESV (reference sequence). The chain's CDR3 is CASSPRTSGLSYEQYF. CDR3 coding DNA: TGTGCCAGCAGCCCCAGGACTAGCGGGCTCTCCTACGAGCAGTACTTC.

This sequence joins TRBV7-2 and TRBJ1-6, with no clear D. V shed 1 base and J shed 0 bases, with 10 bases lying between them. CDR3 length: 17 amino acids. Per germline, CDR1 SGHTA and CDR2 FQGNSA. The CDR3 DNA reads TGTGCCAGCAGCTTAGTAGGCCTGAGCTCCTATAATTCACCCCTCCACTTT. Amino acids: CASSLVGLSSYNSPLHF.